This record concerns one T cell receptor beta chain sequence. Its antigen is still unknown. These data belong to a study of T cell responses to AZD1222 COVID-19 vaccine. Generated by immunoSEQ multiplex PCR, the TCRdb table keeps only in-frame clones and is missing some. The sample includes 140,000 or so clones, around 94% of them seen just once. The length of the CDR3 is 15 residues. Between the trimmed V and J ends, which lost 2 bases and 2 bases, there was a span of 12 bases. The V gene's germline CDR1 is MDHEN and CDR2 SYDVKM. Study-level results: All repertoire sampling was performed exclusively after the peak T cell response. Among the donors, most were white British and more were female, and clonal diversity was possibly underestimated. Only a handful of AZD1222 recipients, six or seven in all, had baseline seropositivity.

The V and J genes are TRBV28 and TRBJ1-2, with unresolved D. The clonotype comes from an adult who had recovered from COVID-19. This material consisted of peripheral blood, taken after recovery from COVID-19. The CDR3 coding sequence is TGTGCCAGCAGTTTAATATCATTCGCAAACTATGGCTACACCTTC. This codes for CASSLISFANYGYTF.